The rows below give T cell receptor beta chains drawn from one sample of a study of shared clonotypes between healthy human individuals. Measured with immunoSEQ multiplex PCR; TCRdb has only the in-frame clones, and not every one. Altogether approximately 320,000 clones are present, around 86% being singletons, with the ten largest covering 15% to 20%. The sequenced sample consisted of memory CD8+ T cells sorted from blood. Every receptor here comes from a young man in good health. Both conserved end residues are part of each CDR3. D genes are given only for firm matches. The size entry is marked missing in some rows and otherwise reads once, few, many or a size class.

J gene | V gene | clone size | D gene | CDR3 DNA | CDR3 protein
TRBJ2-3 | TRBV10-2 | . | TRBD2 | TGCGCCAGCAGTGTAACGACTAGCGGGATATTTGTTGGCACAGATACGCAGTATTTT | CASSVTTSGIFVGTDTQYF
TRBJ2-1 | TRBV7-9 | . | TRBD2 | TGTGCCAGCAGCTTACCGTGGACTAGCGAATTCAACAATGAGCAGTTCTTC | CASSLPWTSEFNNEQFF
TRBJ2-7 | TRBV11-2 | . | TRBD2 | TGTGCCAGCAGCTCACTAGCGGGGCCGAGCTCCTACGAGCAGTACTTC | CASSSLAGPSSYEQYF
TRBJ2-7 | TRBV28 | . | . | TGTGCCAGCAGCCGATACACCGGGACGGACTACGAGCAGTACTTC | CASSRYTGTDYEQYF
TRBJ2-1 | TRBV27 | . | . | TGTGCCAGCAGTAGGGGGTCTACTTCATACAATGAGCAGTTCTTC | CASSRGSTSYNEQFF
TRBJ2-7 | TRBV18 | . | TRBD1 | TGTGCCAGCTCATCCGGGACAGGGTACGAGCAGTACTTC | CASSSGTGYEQYF
TRBJ1-1 | TRBV15 | . | . | TGTGCCACCAGCAGAGATCTAAACCCCGCCAGACCGAACACTGAAGCTTTCTTT | CATSRDLNPARPNTEAFF
TRBJ2-7 | TRBV10-3 | . | . | TGTGCCATCAGTCCCCCTACCTACGAGCAGTACTTC | CAISPPTYEQYF
TRBJ2-7 | TRBV2 | . | . | TGTGCCAGCAGTGAGGACGGCGGTGTGGTGAAAGAGCAGTACTTC | CASSEDGGVVKEQYF
TRBJ2-7 | TRBV9 | once | TRBD1 | TGTGCCAGCAGCGTGGGGACAGGGACGATCGACGAGCAGTACTTC | CASSVGTGTIDEQYF
TRBJ2-3 | TRBV9 | . | . | TGTGCCAGCAGCTCAGGGGGGTACAGCACAGATACGCAGTATTTT | CASSSGGYSTDTQYF
TRBJ2-5 | TRBV10-1 | . | . | TGCGCCAGCGGAAGGCCCCTAGTTGGGCAGACCCAGTACTTC | CASGRPLVGQTQYF
TRBJ1-1 | TRBV4-1 | . | TRBD1 | TGCGCCAGCAGCCGACAGGGGGACACTGAAGCTTTCTTT | CASSRQGDTEAFF
TRBJ1-5 | TRBV7-6 | . | TRBD1 | TGTGCCAGCAGCTTGACAGGGAGTGGTGGGCCCCAGCATTTT | CASSLTGSGGPQHF
TRBJ2-5 | TRBV29-1 | . | . | TGCAGCGTTCCGGGGGTGGCAGAGACTCAGTACTTC | CSVPGVAETQYF
TRBJ2-7 | TRBV5-1 | . | . | TGCGCCAGCAGCTTGGTTCCCGGACAGAGATCCTACGAGCAGTACTTC | CASSLVPGQRSYEQYF
TRBJ2-7 | TRBV4-1 | once | . | TGCGCCAGCAGCCCCGGGGGTAGCTACGAGCAGTACTTC | CASSPGGSYEQYF
TRBJ2-3 | TRBV7-6 | once | . | TGTGCCAGCAGCTTAGGCCCAAACACAGATACGCAGTATTTT | CASSLGPNTDTQYF
TRBJ2-7 | TRBV30 | . | . | TGTGCCTGGAGTGTATACGGGGGCGAGCAGTACTTC | CAWSVYGGEQYF
TRBJ2-1 | TRBV7-9 | . | TRBD1 | TGTGCCAGCAGCTTAGTGGGACAGGGCCACAATGAGCAGTTCTTC | CASSLVGQGHNEQFF
TRBJ2-5 | TRBV4-1 | . | TRBD2 | TGCGCCAGCAGCCAGGAACCAAGGGGCGGGTTCATGCTAGCGGAAGAGACCCAGTACTTC | CASSQEPRGGFMLAEETQYF
TRBJ2-7 | TRBV4-1 | . | . | TGCGCCAGCAGCCAAATTTGGGGCTACGAGCAGTACTTC | CASSQIWGYEQYF